A selection of T cell receptor beta chains follows, all from one sample in a study of cytomegalovirus exposure and HLA in healthy donors. Profiling relied on immunoSEQ multiplex PCR, and the TCRdb table lists in-frame clones only, not all of them. The sample lists 81,000 or so clones, just over 75% seen once, with around 3.2% in the top ten. Material: PBMCs. These receptors came from a man aged 45-65 years in good health and CMV-seropositive. CDR3s include the opening cysteine and the closing phenylalanine or tryptophan. Each record gives: J gene, D gene, V gene, clone size, CDR3 protein, CDR3 DNA. A D gene is named only where the DNA matches it firmly. Expanded clones get a size class; other rows say once, few or many, or leave the size out.

J: TRBJ2-1
D: -
V: TRBV29-1
size: once
CDR3: CSGRVNNEQFF
DNA: TGCAGCGGGAGAGTCAACAATGAGCAGTTCTTC

J: TRBJ2-2
D: TRBD2
V: TRBV7-6
size: -
CDR3: CASSGGLAGPKWAKNTGELFF
DNA: TGTGCCAGCAGCGGGGGACTAGCGGGACCAAAGTGGGCCAAGAACACCGGGGAGCTGTTTTTT

J: TRBJ1-2
D: -
V: TRBV5-6
size: -
CDR3: CASSLDRYYGYTF
DNA: TGTGCCAGCAGCTTGGACAGATACTATGGCTACACCTTC

J: TRBJ2-7
D: TRBD1
V: TRBV29-1
size: -
CDR3: CSVEGTGLNEQYF
DNA: TGCAGCGTTGAAGGGACAGGGTTGAACGAGCAGTACTTC

J: TRBJ2-5
D: -
V: TRBV7-9
size: -
CDR3: CASSPLGGVSKETQYF
DNA: TGTGCCAGCAGCCCCCTTGGCGGGGTTAGTAAAGAGACCCAGTACTTC

J: TRBJ1-6
D: -
V: TRBV27
size: -
CDR3: CASSTDTLHNSPLHF
DNA: TGTGCCAGCAGTACTGACACTCTACATAATTCACCCCTCCACTTT

J: TRBJ1-2
D: -
V: TRBV19
size: -
CDR3: CASSILTYGYTF
DNA: TGTGCCAGTAGTATCCTAACCTATGGCTACACCTTC

J: TRBJ1-1
D: -
V: TRBV30
size: -
CDR3: CAWSMGLPTEAFF
DNA: TGTGCCTGGAGTATGGGCCTACCTACTGAAGCTTTCTTT

J: TRBJ1-1
D: -
V: TRBV7-2
size: -
CDR3: CASSVFRNTEAFF
DNA: TGTGCCAGCAGCGTGTTCCGGAACACTGAAGCTTTCTTT

J: TRBJ2-7
D: -
V: TRBV27
size: medium-sized
CDR3: CASKAGDRYEQYF
DNA: TGTGCCAGCAAGGCAGGGGATCGATACGAGCAGTACTTC

J: TRBJ1-4
D: TRBD1
V: TRBV19
size: -
CDR3: CASSRDRGNEKLFF
DNA: TGTGCCAGTAGTAGGGACAGGGGAAACGAAAAACTGTTTTTT

J: TRBJ2-7
D: -
V: TRBV6-6
size: few
CDR3: CASSSPPGYEQYF
DNA: TGTGCCAGCAGTTCCCCCCCGGGGTACGAGCAGTACTTC

J: TRBJ2-7
D: TRBD1
V: TRBV6-5
size: -
CDR3: CASSYSIRRGKYEQYF
DNA: TGTGCCAGCAGTTACTCGATCCGCAGGGGGAAGTACGAGCAGTACTTC

J: TRBJ2-4
D: TRBD2
V: TRBV10-1
size: -
CDR3: CASSEAGVENIQYF
DNA: TGCGCCAGCAGTGAGGCGGGAGTGGAAAACATTCAGTACTTC

J: TRBJ2-1
D: -
V: TRBV6-1
size: few
CDR3: CASIIGVGYNEQFF
DNA: TGTGCCAGCATCATAGGGGTAGGCTACAATGAGCAGTTCTTC

J: TRBJ2-7
D: -
V: TRBV27
size: -
CDR3: CASSYTWGDEQYF
DNA: TGTGCCAGCAGTTACACTTGGGGAGACGAGCAGTACTTC

J: TRBJ2-2
D: TRBD2
V: TRBV27
size: -
CDR3: CASSLSWTSGITGELFF
DNA: TGTGCCAGCAGTTTATCCTGGACTAGCGGGATTACCGGGGAGCTGTTTTTT

J: TRBJ2-1
D: TRBD2
V: TRBV7-3
size: few
CDR3: CASSFSGSYNEQFF
DNA: TGTGCCAGCAGCTTTAGCGGGAGTTACAATGAGCAGTTCTTC

J: TRBJ2-2
D: -
V: TRBV7-9
size: few
CDR3: CSSSTEFFGELFF
DNA: TGTTCCAGCAGCACAGAATTCTTCGGGGAGCTGTTTTTT

J: TRBJ2-5
D: -
V: TRBV30
size: -
CDR3: CAWTGTETQYF
DNA: TGTGCCTGGACAGGCACAGAGACCCAGTACTTC

J: TRBJ2-7
D: -
V: TRBV6-1
size: few
CDR3: CASSDSRYEQYF
DNA: TGTGCCAGCAGCGACTCCAGATACGAGCAGTACTTC

J: TRBJ2-3
D: -
V: TRBV7-9
size: -
CDR3: CASCSRTVTDTQYF
DNA: TGTGCCAGCTGCAGTCGAACAGTGACAGATACGCAGTATTTT

J: TRBJ2-3
D: -
V: TRBV6-6
size: -
CDR3: CASVGQRATDTQYF
DNA: TGTGCCAGCGTGGGTCAGCGGGCAACAGATACGCAGTATTTT

J: TRBJ2-7
D: -
V: TRBV9
size: -
CDR3: CASSVGGLYEQYF
DNA: TGTGCCAGCAGCGTAGGGGGCCTCTACGAGCAGTACTTC

J: TRBJ2-3
D: -
V: TRBV4-1
size: -
CDR3: CASSQGGLDTGTDTQYF
DNA: TGCGCCAGCAGCCAAGGCGGCCTAGATACGGGCACAGATACGCAGTATTTT

J: TRBJ2-1
D: -
V: TRBV7-3
size: -
CDR3: CASSKTSDSYNEQFF
DNA: TGTGCCAGCAGCAAAACTAGTGATTCCTACAATGAGCAGTTCTTC

J: TRBJ2-7
D: -
V: TRBV19
size: -
CDR3: CASSIGPGQYEQYF
DNA: TGTGCCAGTAGTATAGGTCCAGGACAGTACGAGCAGTACTTC

J: TRBJ2-3
D: TRBD2
V: TRBV9
size: -
CDR3: CASSVVSSGKDTQYF
DNA: TGTGCCAGCAGCGTAGTGTCTAGCGGGAAGGATACGCAGTATTTT

J: TRBJ2-1
D: -
V: TRBV30
size: -
CDR3: CAWSVGLAGGGWEFF
DNA: TGTGCCTGGAGTGTTGGCCTAGCTGGGGGAGGATGGGAGTTCTTC